The 17 T cell receptor beta chains reported below all come from one sample, sequenced in a study of T cell responses to AZD1222 COVID-19 vaccine. Libraries were prepared by immunoSEQ multiplex PCR; TCRdb keeps only in-frame clonotypes and omits some of them. Found here are about 180,000 clones, roughly 89% of them singletons; the top ten hold 1.5% to 2%. Here the sequenced sample was peripheral blood, taken on day 0 of AZD1222 vaccination. These receptor sequences come from an adult in good health.

The chain is built from TRBV27 and TRBJ1-2; 10 positions agree with TRBD1. With V trimmed by 5 bases and J by 4 bases, 1 base remained unmatched. Germline V gene data show CDR1 as MNHEY and CDR2 as SMNVEV (reference sequence). The CDR3 contains 13 residues. CDR3 DNA sequence: TGTGCCAGCAGTCGGGACAGGGGCTATGGCTACACCTTC. Translated: CASSRDRGYGYTF.

The chain combines TRBV6-2 or TRBV6-3 with TRBJ2-7; D not resolved. Germline V gene data show CDR1 as MNHEY and CDR2 as SVGEGT. V lost 2 bases, J lost 6 bases, and 14 bases lay in between. The CDR3 is 14 amino acids. The CDR3 sequence is CASSYETRVSEQYV. In nucleotides, the CDR3 is TGTGCCAGCAGTTACGAGACAAGGGTGTCCGAGCAGTACGTC.

The chain combines TRBV7-8 with TRBJ1-6, with D uncertain. Trimming cost V 1 base and J 0 bases, with 13 bases left between them. CDR3 length: 18 residues. The germline CDR1 and CDR2 sequences are SGHVS and FQNEAQ. The CDR3 coding sequence is TGTGCCAGCAGCTTAGTAGTCGCAGCAAGCTCCTATAATTCACCCCTCCACTTT. Residues: CASSLVVAASSYNSPLHF.

J is TRBJ1-2 and V is TRBV4-2, with 9 bases lining up with TRBD1. With 4 bases clipped from V and 7 bases from J, the junction kept 13 bases outside the gene matches. Germline CDR1 and CDR2: LGHNA and YNFKEQ. This CDR3 contains 16 residues. DNA for the CDR3: TGTGCCAGCAGCCCCAGGCAACAGGGGGCTGCGGGTGGCTACACCTTC. Translation: CASSPRQQGAAGGYTF.

V gene TRBV2 combines with J gene TRBJ2-7; perhaps TRBD2 as D (5 bases). Germline CDR1 SNHLY, CDR2 FYNNEI. This CDR3 has 17 residues. Trimming pared 2 bases from V and 0 bases from J, leaving 17 bases between. This CDR3 is CASSERAGGHPSYEQYF. The DNA of the CDR3 is TGTGCCAGCAGTGAAAGGGCTGGCGGGCATCCCTCCTACGAGCAGTACTTC.

The chain links TRBV11-3 to TRBJ2-7; 7 nucleotides agree with TRBD2. The CDR3 length is 14 residues. Germline V gene data show CDR1 as SGHNT and CDR2 as YENEEA. V trimming: 5 bases; J trimming: 7 bases; junction bases outside the gene matches: 11. The CDR3 region has the DNA TGTGCCAGCAGCCGCGGGGGAGCTAGCGGAGAGCAGTACTTC. Its protein product is CASSRGGASGEQYF.

The chain couples TRBV10-1 to TRBJ1-1, with 9 bases that match TRBD1. The J segment lost 2 bases and the V segment lost 4 bases, leaving 11 bases of the junction unmatched. The CDR3 loop spans 17 amino acids. Germline assignment: CDR1 WNHNN and CDR2 SYGVQD (reference sequence). Here the CDR3 DNA reads TGCGCCAGCAGTGTGGGACAGGGATTTAAGGGAAACACTGAAGCTTTCTTT. Its protein is CASSVGQGFKGNTEAFF.

V and J are TRBV19 and TRBJ2-2; D possibly corresponds to TRBD1 (5 bases). V lost 3 bases and J lost 4, with 12 bases in between. Per the germline V gene, CDR1 is LNHDA and CDR2 is SQIVND (reference sequence). The CDR3 runs to 15 residues. In DNA, the CDR3 is TGTGCCAGTAGTATTGGGGCGGCCGGCACCGGGGAGCTGTTTTTT. Its protein is CASSIGAAGTGELFF.

The chain recombines TRBV7-2 with TRBJ2-5; no firm D call. V shed 5 bases and J shed 9 bases, with 10 bases lying between them. Germline V gene data show CDR1 as SGHTA and CDR2 as FQGNSA. CDR3 length: 11 residues. The CDR3 region is CASSPRKSQYF. DNA for the CDR3: TGTGCCAGCAGCCCGCGGAAGTCCCAGTACTTC.

This rearrangement joins TRBV13 to TRBJ2-1; 10 bases fit TRBD1. The CDR3 has 17 residues. Germline assignment: CDR1 PRHDT and CDR2 FYEKMQ (reference sequence). The junction had 15 bases not matched to a gene; V was cut back by 5 bases and J by 8 bases. The CDR3 DNA is TGTGCCAGCAGCCCAAGACAGGGGGCCAGCACTGGGGATGAGCAGTTCTTC. Translating gives CASSPRQGASTGDEQFF.

The gene calls are TRBV7-2 and TRBJ1-2; 7 bases are a match to TRBD1. Per the germline V gene, CDR1 is SGHTA and CDR2 is FQGNSA. With 4 bases clipped from V and 5 bases from J, the junction kept 10 bases outside the gene matches. The CDR3 length is 15 residues. The CDR3 sequence is CASSSGQPGGYGYTF. CDR3 nucleotide sequence: TGTGCCAGCAGCTCGGGACAGCCAGGGGGGTATGGCTACACCTTC.

The rearrangement joins TRBV7-6 to TRBJ2-7; D is unresolved. V was clipped by 5 bases and J by 1 base, with 9 bases between them. The CDR3 extends over 13 amino acids. Germline loops: CDR1 SGHVS, CDR2 FNYEAQ. This CDR3 reads CASSPGRSYEQYF. CDR3 DNA sequence: TGTGCCAGCAGCCCCGGCAGGTCCTACGAGCAGTACTTC.

The CDR3 region is CASGEVFGVQETQYF. The CDR3 DNA is TGTGCCAGCGGGGAGGTATTCGGGGTCCAAGAGACCCAGTACTTC. The rearrangement joins TRBV28 to TRBJ2-5, with D possibly TRBD2 on 6 matching bases. Germline V gives CDR1 MDHEN, CDR2 SYDVKM. This CDR3 comprises 15 residues. Trimming shortened V by 8 bases and J by 1 base, and 17 bases separated the two germline ends.

V is TRBV28 and J is TRBJ1-5, with 9 bases that match TRBD1. CDR3 length equals 15 residues. V shed 6 bases, J shed 6 bases, and the junction held 9 bases outside the gene matches. Germline V lookup: CDR1 MDHEN, CDR2 SYDVKM. CDR3 sequence: CASSPQGARGQPQHF. The CDR3 nucleotides are TGTGCCAGCAGCCCACAGGGGGCGCGGGGTCAGCCCCAGCATTTT.

The chain uses TRBV6-5 and TRBJ2-7; 9 bases line up with TRBD1. CDR3 length equals 15 residues. Germline V gene data show CDR1 as MNHEY and CDR2 as SVGAGI. V lost 0 bases, J lost 2 bases, and 2 bases stayed unmatched. The CDR3 DNA reads TGTGCCAGCAGTTACTCGGGGACAGGGACCTACGAGCAGTACTTC. This encodes CASSYSGTGTYEQYF.

The chain joins TRBV30 to TRBJ1-2; 9 bases fit TRBD1. The CDR3 is made up of 13 amino acids. Trimming took 0 bases from V and 8 from J; bases not matched to a gene: 4. CDR1 is GTSNPN and CDR2 is SVGIG in the germline V gene (reference sequence). CDR3 in amino acids: CAWSVLTGGGYTF. In nucleotides, the CDR3 is TGTGCCTGGAGTGTACTGACAGGGGGAGGCTACACCTTC.

The rearrangement uses TRBV6-1 and TRBJ2-7; D is perhaps TRBD1 (6 bases). Germline V gives CDR1 MNHNS, CDR2 SASEGT. The V and J ends lost 0 bases and 3 bases respectively, with 9 bases between them. The CDR3 totals 14 residues. CDR3 protein: CASSEALRGYEQYF. The DNA of the CDR3 is TGTGCCAGCAGTGAAGCGCTCAGGGGCTACGAGCAGTACTTC.